These 15 T cell receptor beta chains were sequenced from one sample in a study of cytomegalovirus exposure and HLA in healthy donors. It was with 60 Vbeta and 13 Jbeta primers that the PCR ran. The assay was immunoSEQ multiplex PCR, and TCRdb's table has in-frame clones only and misses some. The data contain about 140,000 clones, roughly 62% of them singletons. The specimen sequenced was PBMCs. Source of these receptors: a male donor in good health and CMV-seronegative.

This clone occurred a few times. The chain recombines TRBV7-8 with TRBJ1-4; 8 bases line up with TRBD1. The V segment lost 2 bases and the J segment 3 bases; nucleotides outside the gene matches: 5. The CDR3 loop spans 16 amino acids. Per the germline V gene, CDR1 is SGHVS and CDR2 is FQNEAQ. The CDR3 DNA is TGTGCCAGCAGCTTACTACAGGGGGTGTCTAATGAAAAACTGTTTTTT. It is translated as CASSLLQGVSNEKLFF.

The chain combines TRBV19 with TRBJ1-1; the match to TRBD1 covers 7 bases. CDR3 length equals 15 residues. Germline V lookup: CDR1 LNHDA, CDR2 SQIVND (reference sequence). With 6 bases clipped from V and 3 bases from J, the junction kept 10 bases outside the gene matches. CDR3 sequence reads: CASSGQAAGDTEAFF. The CDR3 region has the DNA TGTGCCAGTAGCGGACAGGCCGCTGGGGACACTGAAGCTTTCTTT. Using reference TRBV19 and TRBJ1-1 for the parts outside the CDR3, the full variable domain is DGGITQSPKYLFRKEGQNVTLSCEQNLNHDAMYWYRQDPGQGLRLIYYSQIVNDFQKGDIAEGYSVSREKKESFPLTVTSAQKNPTAFYLCASSGQAAGDTEAFFGQGTRLTVV.

The CDR3 spells CASSTQGQGGNQPQHF. The CDR3, as DNA: TGTGCCAGTAGTACCCAGGGACAGGGGGGCAATCAGCCCCAGCATTTT. This sequence joins TRBV19 and TRBJ1-5; 11 nucleotides line up with TRBD1. The length of the CDR3 is 16 residues. The trim removed 4 bases at V and 2 bases at J, leaving 4 bases unmatched. Germline CDR1 is LNHDA and CDR2 is SQIVND (reference sequence).

The J gene is TRBJ1-5, the V gene TRBV2, with TRBD1 matching over 7 bases. Germline CDR1 reads SNHLY; CDR2 reads FYNNEI. J gave up 7 bases and V 4 bases, and 10 bases lay outside the gene matches. The CDR3 loop spans 15 amino acids. For the CDR3, the DNA is TGTGCCAGCAGTGCAAACCGGGACAGAGGACAGCCCCAGCATTTT. It codes for CASSANRDRGQPQHF.

The gene calls are TRBV18 and TRBJ1-1; tentative D call: TRBD1 (6 bases). Germline CDR1 reads KGHSH; CDR2 reads LQKENI. The CDR3 length is 15 residues. The V and J ends lost 4 bases and 1 base respectively, with 13 bases between them. The CDR3, as DNA: TGTGCCAGCTCACTTCCTCTGGGGGCGAACACTGAAGCTTTCTTT. Its translation: CASSLPLGANTEAFF.

For the CDR3, the DNA is TGTGCCAGCAGCTCAATCTCAGGGATGGTAGCCTACGAGCAGTACTTC. This codes for CASSSISGMVAYEQYF. The chain employs TRBV11-2 and TRBJ2-7; TRBD1 is a possible D gene (5 bases). CDR1 is SGHAT, CDR2 FQNNGV, per germline. CDR3 length: 16 amino acids. V gave up 4 bases and J gave up 2 bases, with 18 bases separating them.

This sequence joins TRBV6-5 and TRBJ2-5, with 7 bases fitting TRBD1. TRBJ2-7 matches the DNA end more closely, so the J call is doubtful. Germline-derived CDR1 and CDR2 are MNHEY and SVGAGI. CDR3 length: 15 residues. The CDR3 DNA is TGTGCCAGCAGTCCCCGAGACAGGGAGAAAGGCGAGCAGTACTTC. This codes for CASSPRDREKGEQYF.

This chain uses TRBV5-1 with TRBJ2-5, with 9 bases identical to TRBD2. The CDR3 length is 18 residues. Germline CDR1 SGHRS, CDR2 YFSETQ. V lost 0 bases, J lost 0 bases, and 9 bases stayed unmatched. The CDR3 sequence: CASSLGAGGIPNQETQYF. The CDR3 nucleotides are TGCGCCAGCAGCTTGGGGGCGGGGGGGATTCCCAACCAAGAGACCCAGTACTTC.

The V gene is TRBV30, the J gene TRBJ1-4; 10 nucleotides align to TRBD1. Germline V gene lookup returns CDR1 GTSNPN and CDR2 SVGIG (reference sequence). The CDR3 runs to 15 residues. With 3 bases clipped from V and 7 bases from J, the junction kept 8 bases outside the gene matches. DNA of the CDR3: TGTGCCTGGAGCTTAACCGGGACAGGGGTTGAAAAACTGTTTTTT. Translated: CAWSLTGTGVEKLFF.

The rearrangement joins TRBV18 to TRBJ1-1; 11 bases agree with TRBD1. Germline CDR1 reads KGHSH; CDR2 reads LQKENI. V lost 3 bases to trimming and J lost 7 bases; unmatched junction nucleotides: 4. The CDR3 extends over 14 amino acids. CDR3 bases: TGTGCCAGCTCACCGATGGGACAGGGGGTTGAAGCTTTCTTT. Its protein product is CASSPMGQGVEAFF.

This sequence joins TRBV7-8 and TRBJ1-1; no clear D. Germline V gives CDR1 SGHVS, CDR2 FQNEAQ. The ends were cut back, 2 bases at V and 3 bases at J, with 10 bases in the middle. The CDR3 has 14 residues. CDR3 loop: CASSLNEVDTEAFF. The CDR3 nucleotides read TGTGCCAGCAGCTTAAACGAGGTTGACACTGAAGCTTTCTTT. Looking up the rest from reference TRBV7-8 and TRBJ1-1 gives the full variable domain: GAGVSQSPRYKVAKRGQDVALRCDPISGHVSLFWYQQALGQGPEFLTYFQNEAQLDKSGLPSDRFFAERPEGSVSTLKIQRTQQEDSAVYLCASSLNEVDTEAFFGQGTRLTVV.

The chain is built from TRBV7-9 and TRBJ2-3, with D possibly TRBD2 on 6 matching bases. Germline assignment: CDR1 SEHNR and CDR2 FQNEAQ (reference sequence). V lost 11 bases and J lost 0, with 12 bases in between. The CDR3 totals 13 residues. The CDR3: CAGLASSTDTQYF. The CDR3 coding sequence is TGTGCCGGCCTAGCGTCTAGCACAGATACGCAGTATTTT.

The V call is TRBV10-1, the J call TRBJ2-7; 8 bases map to TRBD1. This CDR3 is built from 13 residues. V trimming: 5 bases; J trimming: 5 bases; junction bases outside the gene matches: 5. The germline gives CDR1 WNHNN, CDR2 SYGVQD (reference sequence). The CDR3, as DNA: TGCGCCAGCAGTAACGGACAGGGAGACGAGCAGTACTTC. This translates into CASSNGQGDEQYF.

The gene calls are TRBV6-6 and TRBJ2-5; 10 bases fit TRBD2. This CDR3 has 12 amino acids. Germline CDR1 and CDR2: MNHNY and SVGAGI (reference sequence). With 11 bases clipped from V and 6 bases from J, the junction kept 6 bases outside the gene matches. The CDR3 sequence is CASQRGGKTQYF. The CDR3 region has the DNA TGTGCCTCCCAGCGGGGGGGAAAGACCCAGTACTTC.

This chain links TRBV14 with TRBJ2-7; D is possibly TRBD2 (5 bases). The V gene's germline CDR1 is SGHDN and CDR2 FVKESK. This CDR3 is 13 amino acids long. With 0 bases removed from V and 6 bases from J, the gap between germline ends came to 9 bases. The CDR3 protein is CASSQDPGSEQYF. CDR3 coding DNA: TGTGCCAGCAGCCAAGATCCGGGAAGCGAGCAGTACTTC.